This T cell receptor (beta chain) appears in the sequencing data of a study of T cell responses to AZD1222 COVID-19 vaccine. TCRdb's table, derived via immunoSEQ multiplex PCR, lists solely in-frame clones and lacks some. The sample contains roughly 180,000 clones, roughly 94% of which appear only once. V was trimmed by 4 bases and J by 12 bases, leaving 20 bases between them. Looked up from germline, CDR1 is SGDLS and CDR2 is YYNGEE. The CDR3 sequence is 14 residues long. The clonotype was recovered from an adult who received the AZD1222 COVID-19 vaccine. This material consisted of peripheral blood, taken 28 days after the second AZD1222 dose. This chain uses TRBV9 with TRBJ2-1; possibly TRBD1 for D (5 bases). The CDR3 sequence: CASSLPETLQGQFF. As DNA, the CDR3 is TGTGCCAGCAGCCTCCCCGAAACCCTCCAGGGGCAGTTCTTC. The whole variable domain, filled in from reference TRBV9 and TRBJ2-1, reads DSGVTQTPKHLITATGQRVTLRCSPRSGDLSVYWYQQSLDQGLQFLIQYYNGEERAKGNILERFSAQQFPDLHSELNLSSLELGDSALYFCASSLPETLQGQFFGPGTRLTVL.